Detailed here is one TCR beta chain. The data belong to a study of blood T cell repertoires in COVID-19. Study summary: Researchers got acute and convalescent COVID-19 samples from the United States, Italy and Spain.

From germline, CDR1 is MNHEY and CDR2 SMNVEV (reference sequence). This CDR3 is built from 20 residues. V was cut by 2 bases and J by 1 base, with 25 bases left in between. Clones were sequenced by immunoSEQ multiplex PCR, and TCRdb holds only the in-frame ones, with some missing. The table lists about 200,000 clones, more than 80% of them singletons. The TCR originated in a man under 40 who had recovered from COVID-19. The chain recombines TRBV27 with TRBJ2-3; D possibly corresponds to TRBD2 (6 bases). The sample comprised PBMCs or T cells enriched from blood (not recorded which). The CDR3 DNA is TGTGCCAGCAGTTTAGACCCTCCGGGGAGGTTAGGGCGACGCACAGATACGCAGTATTTT. Amino acid sequence: CASSLDPPGRLGRRTDTQYF.